These 9 T cell receptor beta chains originate from one sample sequenced in a study of T cells in Graves' hyperthyroidism and ophthalmopathy (dated by TCRdb to about 2019). Library preparation was by multiplex PCR. Sequencing relied on an Illumina HiSeq 2000. The TCR beta CDR3 regions were amplified from the RNA transcripts. The TCR CDR3 was subjected to a first round of RT-PCR using the HTBI primer set and the Qiagen OneStep RT-PCR kit. TCRdb reanalyzed the raw reads on its own, using fastp at Q25 for trimming and MiXCR for clone calling, and kept in-frame beta chains. Here each entry gathers all rows of one CDR3 protein and keeps the most common genes and DNA. This sample gives hundreds of thousands of distinct CDR3 sequences in total; roughly 40% of them show up just once. 7.5% to 9.5% of the sample belongs to the ten largest clones. Sequenced sample: blood. These TCRs come from a man between 18 and 35 years old with Graves' hyperthyroidism.

The chain recombines TRBV12-3 or TRBV12-4 with TRBJ2-7, with D unclear. This CDR3 contains 12 residues. With 4 bases removed from V and 9 bases from J, the gap between germline ends came to 13 bases. CDR3 in amino acids: CASSSGRVRQYF. As DNA, the CDR3 is TGTGCCAGCAGTTCTGGCCGAGTTCGGCAGTACTTC.

The DNA for the CDR3 is TGTGCCAGCAGCTTAGGCACCGGGATGCCCCAGCATTTT. Protein: CASSLGTGMPQHF. The rearrangement joins TRBV7-8 to TRBJ1-5; D ambiguous. The CDR3 covers 13 residues. Germline V gene sequence: CDR1 SGHVS, CDR2 FQNEAQ. Trimming removed 1 base from V and 9 bases from J, with 10 bases in between.

In its sample, this clonotype was seen many times. The chain joins TRBV29-1 to TRBJ2-7; D gene ambiguous. CDR3 length equals 11 residues. CDR1 is SQVTM and CDR2 is ANQGSEA in the germline V gene. V lost 8 bases, J lost 0 bases, and 8 bases lay in between. CDR3 sequence: CSIRDSYEQYF. The DNA of the CDR3 is TGCAGCATCCGCGACTCCTACGAGCAGTACTTC.

The chain has TRBV19 and TRBJ1-2; D possibly corresponds to TRBD1 (5 bases). V lost 7 bases, J lost 2 bases, and 20 bases lay in between. The CDR3 covers 16 residues. Per the germline V gene, CDR1 is LNHDA and CDR2 is SQIVND (reference sequence). The CDR3 region is CASISGAGDLNYGYTF. DNA of the CDR3: TGTGCCAGTATATCAGGAGCCGGGGACCTAAACTATGGCTACACCTTC. Full variable domain (missing parts from reference TRBV19 and TRBJ1-2): DGGITQSPKYLFRKEGQNVTLSCEQNLNHDAMYWYRQDPGQGLRLIYYSQIVNDFQKGDIAEGYSVSREKKESFPLTVTSAQKNPTAFYLCASISGAGDLNYGYTFGSGTRLTVV.

This clonotype has a handful of counts. The chain links TRBV20-1 to TRBJ1-1, with D unclear. Germline V gene lookup returns CDR1 DFQATT and CDR2 SNEGSKA (reference sequence). This CDR3 has 14 amino acids. The V gene lost 2 bases and the J gene lost 4 bases, with 14 bases spanning the gap. DNA for the CDR3: TGCAGTGCTAGACCCAGAGGAGGGTTCACTGAAGCTTTCTTT. Its protein product is CSARPRGGFTEAFF.

V gene TRBV15 combines with J gene TRBJ1-2; D is uncertain. V gave up 3 bases and J gave up 0 bases, with 17 bases separating them. The CDR3 contains 17 residues. CDR1 is LNHNV, CDR2 YYDKDF, per germline (reference sequence). The CDR3 loop reads CATSRYVAGLANYGYTF. The CDR3, as DNA: TGTGCCACCAGCAGGTATGTGGCAGGCTTAGCTAACTATGGCTACACCTTC.

Remarks on this clonotype: At one end, the junction sequence differs from germline, possibly due to a read error. The V and J genes are TRBV7-6 and TRBJ2-7, with D perhaps TRBD1 (5 bases). The germline CDR1 and CDR2 sequences are SGHVS and FNYEAQ. CDR3 size: 17 residues. The CDR3 coding sequence is TGCGCCAGCAGCCAAAAGCCCCATCCCCAGGGTAATGACGAGCAGTACTTC. Translation gives CASSQKPHPQGNDEQYF. The variable domain in full, completed from reference TRBV7-6 and TRBJ2-7, reads GAGVSQSPRYKVTKRGQDVALRCDPISGHVSLYWYRQALGQGPEFLTYFNYEAQQDKSGLPNDRFSAERPEGSISTLTIQRTEQRDSAMYRCASSQKPHPQGNDEQYFGPGTRLTVT.

The chain recombines TRBV2 with TRBJ1-4; D ambiguous. Germline loops: CDR1 SNHLY, CDR2 FYNNEI. CDR3 size: 13 residues. Trimming took off 7 bases at V and 10 bases at J, with 16 bases between the two ends. CDR3 sequence: CASTLGEVGKLFF. As DNA, the CDR3 is TGTGCCAGCACTCTCGGAGAGGTTGGAAAACTGTTTTTT.

This clonotype was detected many times. The chain carries TRBV7-9 and TRBJ1-1; unclear D gene. V lost 1 base and J lost 7, with 13 bases in between. Germline CDR1 SEHNR, CDR2 FQNEAQ (reference sequence). The CDR3 loop spans 14 amino acids. The CDR3 loop is CASSLGDGGFEAFF. CDR3 sequence (DNA): TGTGCCAGCAGCTTAGGAGACGGCGGATTTGAAGCTTTCTTT.